The 9 T cell receptor beta chains given below trace back to one sample, sequenced in a study of CD8 T cells in ankylosing spondylitis. Broader study findings: There was a TCR beta motif, made of roughly eight highly homologous variants, that appeared characteristic of ankylosing spondylitis blood.

These receptors are not linked to any known antigen. TCRdb re-analysed the 5' RACE reads in MiXCR, keeping a single row per CDR3 protein. Here the sample spans over 700,000 distinct CDR3 sequences, under 20% being singletons. Specimen: blood, either unsorted or a sorted T cell fraction (not recorded which). Receptor source: a male donor with ankylosing spondylitis.

The chain uses TRBV29-1 and TRBJ1-2; D perhaps matches TRBD1 (6 bases). Between the trimmed V and J ends, which lost 0 bases and 9 bases, there was a span of 11 bases. There are 12 residues in the CDR3. CDR1 is SQVTM and CDR2 is ANQGSEA in the germline V gene. The CDR3 region has the DNA TGCAGCGTTGAAGAGGGGGGGCCAAGCTACACCTTC. Translated: CSVEEGGPSYTF.

The chain is built from TRBV5-1 and TRBJ2-7; the D is unclear. V dropped 0 bases and J dropped 4 bases, with 14 bases sitting between them. Looked up from germline, CDR1 is SGHRS and CDR2 is YFSETQ. The CDR3 is made up of 15 amino acids. CDR3 sequence: CASSLDYNRYYEQYF. The CDR3 DNA follows: TGCGCCAGCAGCTTGGATTACAATCGATATTACGAGCAGTACTTC.

This clonotype occurred once. This chain connects TRBV12-3 or TRBV12-4 to TRBJ2-7; TRBD2 might be the D (6 bases). V was shortened by 3 bases and J by 1 base, with 13 bases between the two germline ends. The CDR3 extends over 15 amino acids. The chain's CDR3 is CASSFPGGGSYEQYF. The CDR3 bases are TGTGCCAGCAGTTTCCCTGGTGGGGGGTCCTACGAGCAGTACTTC.

This clonotype has at least ten counts. The gene calls are TRBV5-1 and TRBJ2-1; D perhaps matches TRBD2 (6 bases). V lost 4 bases, J lost 0 bases, and 14 bases lay in between. CDR3 length: 16 residues. Germline V lookup: CDR1 SGHRS, CDR2 YFSETQ. The CDR3 bases are TGCGCCAGCAGCCTCCGGACTACAGTCTCCTACAATGAGCAGTTCTTC. Translated: CASSLRTTVSYNEQFF.

This clonotype was seen only a few times. The chain is built from TRBV12-3 or TRBV12-4 and TRBJ1-3; D is unresolved. Trimming removed 4 bases at V and 4 bases at J, with 17 bases between. The CDR3 contains 16 residues. The CDR3 here is CASSSPTWPGGNTIYF. The CDR3 DNA is TGTGCCAGCAGTTCCCCCACATGGCCAGGCGGAAACACCATATATTTT.

This chain links TRBV20-1 with TRBJ1-2; TRBD1 agrees at 8 bases. The germline V gene encodes CDR1 DFQATT and CDR2 SNEGSKA (reference sequence). This CDR3 has 11 amino acids. V trimming: 3 bases; J trimming: 7 bases; junction bases outside the gene matches: 1. The CDR3 nucleotides are TGCAGTGCTAGGGACAGGGTTGGCTACACCTTC. It translates to CSARDRVGYTF.

The V call is TRBV4-2, the J call TRBJ1-5; TRBD1 is a possible D gene (5 bases). The CDR3 runs 14 residues. Trimming left V 1 base short and J 5 bases short, with 9 bases between. Germline V lookup: CDR1 LGHNA, CDR2 YNFKEQ. Here the CDR3 DNA reads TGTGCCAGCAGCCAAGTGCGGGGCGATCAGCCCCAGCATTTT. It codes for CASSQVRGDQPQHF.

This clonotype was recorded a few times. The J gene is TRBJ1-2, the V gene TRBV12-3 or TRBV12-4; D unresolved. V was shortened by 5 bases and J by 6 bases, with 13 bases between the two germline ends. This CDR3 has 13 amino acids. In nucleotides, the CDR3 is TGTGCCAGCAGTCTCTCGGGTTTTCATGGCTACACCTTC. This translates into CASSLSGFHGYTF.

The V and J genes are TRBV7-6 and TRBJ2-7; perhaps D is TRBD1 or TRBD2 (5 bases each). CDR1 is SGHVS and CDR2 is FNYEAQ in the germline V gene. The CDR3 extends over 14 amino acids. Trimming removed 5 bases at V and 3 bases at J, with 14 bases between. The CDR3 DNA is TGTGCCAGCAGCCCGAGGGGCAGTGTCTACGAGCAGTACTTC. Protein sequence: CASSPRGSVYEQYF.